This TCR beta chain was retrieved from a study of cytomegalovirus exposure and HLA in healthy donors. General study points: Later on, a genetic analysis was performed. It linked a missense variant in DCLRE1C with V- and J-gene trimming of TCR beta. For most subjects, TCR beta sequences were reported to predict HLA-A and HLA-B alleles with accuracy.

Details on this clone: What it binds is unknown.

The primer mix had 60 Vbeta and 13 Jbeta primers. Only in-frame clones appear in the TCRdb table, and some are missing; sequencing was by immunoSEQ multiplex PCR. Altogether some 69,000 clones are present, around 80% being singletons, with the ten largest covering 2.9%. CDR3 size: 17 residues. The chain joins TRBV1 to TRBJ2-2; the table's D call, TRBD2, was not checked against the DNA. TRBV1 has pseudogene status. The sequenced sample was PBMCs. The clonotype originates from a woman in her thirties in good health and CMV-seronegative. CDR3 sequence (DNA): TGCACCAGCAGCCAGCCCCCATGGGCGGGAAGTAACGGGGAGCTGTTTTTT. It codes for CTSSQPPWAGSNGELFF.